One sample yielded the 17 T cell receptor beta chains listed below, sequenced in a study of blood T cell repertoires in COVID-19. TCRdb's table, derived via immunoSEQ multiplex PCR, lists solely in-frame clones and lacks some. The sample shows more than 200,000 clones, 83% of them seen only once. Sequencing was performed on peripheral blood. The receptors originated from a man aged 40-49 years with active or convalescent COVID-19.

J is TRBJ2-3 and V is TRBV7-9, with D possibly being TRBD1 (5 bases). Germline CDR1 reads SEHNR; CDR2 reads FQNEAQ (reference sequence). Trimming shortened V by 5 bases and J by 0 bases, and 15 bases separated the two germline ends. The CDR3 spans 16 residues. The CDR3 region is CASSPPQGMSTDTQYF. CDR3 bases: TGTGCCAGCAGCCCGCCCCAGGGCATGAGCACAGATACGCAGTATTTT. The variable domain in full, with the rest retrieved from reference TRBV7-9 and TRBJ2-3, is DTGVSQNPRHKITKRGQNVTFRCDPISEHNRLYWYRQTLGQGPEFLTYFQNEAQLEKSRLLSDRFSAERPKGSFSTLEIQRTEQGDSAMYLCASSPPQGMSTDTQYFGPGTRLTVL.

V usage is TRBV6-2 or TRBV6-3 and J usage is TRBJ2-5; D call uncertain. CDR3 size: 14 residues. Germline-derived CDR1 and CDR2 are MNHEY and SVGEGT. V lost 0 bases and J lost 0, with 5 bases in between. Written as DNA, the CDR3 is TGTGCCAGCAGTTACTCTTATAACCAAGAGACCCAGTACTTC. This gives the protein CASSYSYNQETQYF.

CDR3 sequence: CASSGTSGPYNEQFF. CDR3 sequence (DNA): TGCGCCAGCAGCGGGACTAGCGGCCCTTACAATGAGCAGTTCTTC. The chain recombines TRBV5-1 with TRBJ2-1, with TRBD2 matching 11 bases. The trim removed 4 bases at V and 4 bases at J, leaving 4 bases unmatched. The CDR3 covers 15 residues. Germline loops: CDR1 SGHRS, CDR2 YFSETQ.

This clone was seen a single time. The rearrangement uses TRBV27 and TRBJ1-4, with 9 bases matching TRBD1. The CDR3 has 14 residues. The J segment lost 7 bases and the V segment lost 8 bases, leaving 8 bases of the junction unmatched. Looked up from germline, CDR1 is MNHEY and CDR2 is SMNVEV (reference sequence). Here the CDR3 reads CASGTGSSGEKLFF. DNA of the CDR3: TGTGCCAGCGGGACAGGGAGTAGCGGTGAAAAACTGTTTTTT.

The chain is built from TRBV7-9 and TRBJ2-7; 11 nucleotides agree with TRBD1. The trim removed 1 base at V and 7 bases at J, leaving 3 bases unmatched. CDR1 SEHNR and CDR2 FQNEAQ come from the germline V gene (reference sequence). The CDR3 contains 14 residues. The CDR3 DNA is TGTGCCAGCAGCTTAGGGACAGGGGGCCGGGAGCAGTACTTC. Translated, it gives CASSLGTGGREQYF.

This chain connects TRBV5-1 to TRBJ1-1; no firm D call. The CDR3 consists of 13 residues. The germline CDR1 and CDR2 sequences are SGHRS and YFSETQ. Trimming left V 4 bases short and J 3 bases short, with 10 bases between. CDR3 sequence: CASSPDLDTEAFF. DNA of the CDR3: TGCGCCAGCAGCCCCGACTTGGACACTGAAGCTTTCTTT.

The V and J genes are TRBV6-6 and TRBJ1-6, with D unclear. The CDR3 runs 15 residues. Germline assignment: CDR1 MNHNY and CDR2 SVGAGI (reference sequence). V lost 5 bases and J 7 bases, leaving 15 bases between the germline ends. The CDR3: CASSAGRLANSPLHF. In DNA, the CDR3 is TGTGCCAGCAGTGCTGGCAGGCTTGCCAATTCACCCCTCCACTTT.

The rearrangement joins TRBV9 to TRBJ2-7; 9 bases agree with TRBD2. The CDR3 is 15 amino acids. V trimming: 0 bases; J trimming: 4 bases; junction bases outside the gene matches: 5. Germline V gives CDR1 SGDLS, CDR2 YYNGEE. The CDR3 sequence: CASSVGPSGVYEQYF. The CDR3 DNA is TGTGCCAGCAGCGTAGGTCCTAGCGGGGTATACGAGCAGTACTTC.

The CDR3 sequence: CASSRNTEAFF. The CDR3 DNA is TGTGCCAGCAGTAGGAACACTGAAGCTTTCTTT. This chain connects TRBV11-3 to TRBJ1-1; D remains unclear. Deletions cut 6 bases from V and 1 base from J, with 3 bases between. The CDR3 is made up of 11 amino acids. Germline V gene data show CDR1 as SGHNT and CDR2 as YENEEA.

The chain recombines TRBV7-9 with TRBJ1-6; 8 positions match TRBD1. This CDR3 region has 15 residues. The germline gives CDR1 SEHNR, CDR2 FQNEAQ (reference sequence). V gave up 6 bases and J gave up 7 bases; unmatched junction bases: 8. In DNA, the CDR3 is TGTGCCAGCAGTCTGGACAGGGCAGGGAATTCACCCCTCCACTTT. Protein: CASSLDRAGNSPLHF.

CDR3 loop: CASRSDRAGELFF. The CDR3 DNA reads as TGTGCCAGCAGGTCCGACAGGGCCGGGGAGCTGTTTTTT. The rearrangement uses TRBV12-3 or TRBV12-4 and TRBJ2-2; 7 positions match TRBD1. V lost 6 bases and J lost 6; bases outside the gene matches: 4. The CDR3 totals 13 residues.

The V call is TRBV19, the J call TRBJ1-3; perhaps TRBD1 as D (6 bases). This CDR3 has 14 amino acids. Germline V gene sequence: CDR1 LNHDA, CDR2 SQIVND (reference sequence). The V end lost 3 bases, the J end lost 8 bases, and 14 bases lay between the germline ends. Here the CDR3 DNA reads TGTGCCAGTAGTATCCCCCGACAGGCCGACACCATATATTTT. Residues: CASSIPRQADTIYF.

The genes are TRBV9 and TRBJ2-1, with unresolved D. Trimming removed 0 bases at V and 10 bases at J, with 8 bases between. The CDR3 is 12 amino acids. Germline CDR1 is SGDLS and CDR2 is YYNGEE. CDR3 DNA: TGTGCCAGCAGCGTAGATGCAGCGGAGCAGTTCTTC. Amino acids: CASSVDAAEQFF.

V is TRBV27 and J is TRBJ2-1, with 7 bases matching TRBD1. Trimming took 7 bases from V and 0 from J; bases not matched to a gene: 12. CDR1 MNHEY and CDR2 SMNVEV come from the germline V gene (reference sequence). The CDR3 runs 17 residues. CDR3 DNA sequence: TGTGCCAGCAAAGGATTGCAGGGGGTTGGCTCCTACAATGAGCAGTTCTTC. Protein: CASKGLQGVGSYNEQFF.

The chain is built from TRBV5-1 and TRBJ2-3; 16 bases match TRBD2. Per germline, CDR1 SGHRS and CDR2 YFSETQ. CDR3 length: 20 amino acids. J lost 3 bases, V lost 3 bases, and 13 bases had no gene match. CDR3 region: CASSSPPGTSGRAGTDTQYF. The CDR3 DNA sequence: TGCGCCAGCAGCTCTCCCCCCGGGACTAGCGGGAGGGCCGGTACAGATACGCAGTATTTT. Full variable domain (outside the CDR3, taken from reference TRBV5-1 and TRBJ2-3): KAGVTQTPRYLIKTRGQQVTLSCSPISGHRSVSWYQQTPGQGLQFLFEYFSETQRNKGNFPGRFSGRQFSNSRSEMNVSTLELGDSALYLCASSSPPGTSGRAGTDTQYFGPGTRLTVL.

For the CDR3, the DNA is TGTGCCAGCAGTGAAATGTCTCCTTCCTATGGCTACACCTTC. It translates to CASSEMSPSYGYTF. The chain combines TRBV2 with TRBJ1-2; D is uncertain. The germline V and J ends were trimmed by 2 bases and 4 bases, with 11 bases remaining between them. Germline V CDR1 and CDR2: SNHLY, FYNNEI. The CDR3 is 14 amino acids.

The chain recombines TRBV7-9 with TRBJ2-2; TRBD1 matches 7 bases. V was clipped by 1 base and J by 0 bases; unmatched bases: 8. The V gene's germline CDR1 is SEHNR and CDR2 FQNEAQ (reference sequence). The CDR3 has 18 residues. For the CDR3, the DNA is TGTGCCAGCAGCTTAGATTCCACTGACAGGGCGAACACCGGGGAGCTGTTTTTT. It yields the protein CASSLDSTDRANTGELFF. Full variable domain (missing parts from reference TRBV7-9 and TRBJ2-2): DTGVSQNPRHKITKRGQNVTFRCDPISEHNRLYWYRQTLGQGPEFLTYFQNEAQLEKSRLLSDRFSAERPKGSFSTLEIQRTEQGDSAMYLCASSLDSTDRANTGELFFGEGSRLTVL.